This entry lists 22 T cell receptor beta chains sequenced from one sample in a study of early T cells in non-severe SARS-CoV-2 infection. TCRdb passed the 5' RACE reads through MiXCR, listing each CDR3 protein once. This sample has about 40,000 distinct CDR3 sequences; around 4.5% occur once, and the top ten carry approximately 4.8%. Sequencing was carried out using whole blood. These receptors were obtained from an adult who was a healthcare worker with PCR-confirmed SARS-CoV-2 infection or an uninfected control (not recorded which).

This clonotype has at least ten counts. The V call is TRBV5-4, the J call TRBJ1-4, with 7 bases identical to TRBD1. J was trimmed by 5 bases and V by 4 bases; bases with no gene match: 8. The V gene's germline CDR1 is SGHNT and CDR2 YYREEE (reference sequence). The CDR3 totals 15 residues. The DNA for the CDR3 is TGTGCCAGCAGCGTAAACAGGGGAGTAAATGAAAAACTGTTTTTT. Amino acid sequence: CASSVNRGVNEKLFF.

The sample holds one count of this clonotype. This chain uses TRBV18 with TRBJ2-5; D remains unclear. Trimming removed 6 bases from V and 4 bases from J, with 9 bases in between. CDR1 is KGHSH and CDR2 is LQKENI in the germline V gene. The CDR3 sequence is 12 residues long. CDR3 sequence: CASSPDLETQYF. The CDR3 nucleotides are TGTGCCAGCTCCCCAGATCTAGAGACCCAGTACTTC.

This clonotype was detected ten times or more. The CDR3 DNA sequence: TGTGCCAGCAGCCAATCTGACAGGGGGCACAATAATTCACCCCTCCACTTT. It translates to CASSQSDRGHNNSPLHF. The chain recombines TRBV4-2 with TRBJ1-6; TRBD1 agrees at 10 bases. The junction had 6 bases not matched to a gene; V was cut back by 2 bases and J by 5 bases. Per the germline V gene, CDR1 is LGHNA and CDR2 is YNFKEQ. The CDR3 length is 17 residues.

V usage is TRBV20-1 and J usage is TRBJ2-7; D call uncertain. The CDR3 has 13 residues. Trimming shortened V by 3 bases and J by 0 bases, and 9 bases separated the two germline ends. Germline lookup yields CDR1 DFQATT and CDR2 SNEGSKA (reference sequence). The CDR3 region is CSASDWGSYEQYF. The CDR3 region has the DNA TGCAGTGCTAGCGACTGGGGCTCCTACGAGCAGTACTTC.

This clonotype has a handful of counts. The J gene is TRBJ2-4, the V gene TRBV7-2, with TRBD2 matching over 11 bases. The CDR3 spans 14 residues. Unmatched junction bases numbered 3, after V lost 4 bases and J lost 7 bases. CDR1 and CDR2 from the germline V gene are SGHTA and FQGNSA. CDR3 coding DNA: TGTGCCAGCAGCTCGGGACTAGCGGTGAACATTCAGTACTTC. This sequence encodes CASSSGLAVNIQYF.

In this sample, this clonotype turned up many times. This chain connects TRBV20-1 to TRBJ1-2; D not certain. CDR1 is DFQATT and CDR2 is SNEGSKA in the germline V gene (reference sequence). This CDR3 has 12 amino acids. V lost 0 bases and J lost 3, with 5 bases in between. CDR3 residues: CSAREDHYGYTF. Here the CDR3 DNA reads TGCAGTGCTAGAGAAGACCACTATGGCTACACCTTC.

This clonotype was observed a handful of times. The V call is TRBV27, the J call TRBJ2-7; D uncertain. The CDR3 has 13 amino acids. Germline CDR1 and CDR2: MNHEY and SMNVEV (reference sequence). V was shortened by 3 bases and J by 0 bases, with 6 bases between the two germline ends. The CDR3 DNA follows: TGTGCCAGCAGTTTTGCTAGCTCCTACGAGCAGTACTTC. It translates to CASSFASSYEQYF.

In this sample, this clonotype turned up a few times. DNA for the CDR3: TGTGCCAGTAGTATCTGGGGACATGGTACAGGCTCTGGGGCCAACGTCCTGACTTTC. Translated: CASSIWGHGTGSGANVLTF. This sequence joins TRBV19 and TRBJ2-6, with D perhaps matching TRBD1 (6 bases). CDR3 length equals 19 residues. Trimming shortened V by 3 bases and J by 0 bases, and 18 bases separated the two germline ends. Per the germline V gene, CDR1 is LNHDA and CDR2 is SQIVND (reference sequence).

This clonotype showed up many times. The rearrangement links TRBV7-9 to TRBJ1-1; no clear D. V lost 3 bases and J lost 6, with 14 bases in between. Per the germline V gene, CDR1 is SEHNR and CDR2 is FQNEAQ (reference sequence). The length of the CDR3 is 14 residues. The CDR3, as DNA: TGTGCCAGCAGCTTTCTCGGCTCGGAGTCTGAAGCTTTCTTT. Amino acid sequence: CASSFLGSESEAFF.

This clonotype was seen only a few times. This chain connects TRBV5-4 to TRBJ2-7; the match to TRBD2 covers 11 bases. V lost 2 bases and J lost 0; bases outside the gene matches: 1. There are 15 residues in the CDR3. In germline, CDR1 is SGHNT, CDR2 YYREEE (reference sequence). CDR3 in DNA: TGTGCCAGCAGCTTTAGCGGGGGGGCCTCCTACGAGCAGTACTTC. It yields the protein CASSFSGGASYEQYF.

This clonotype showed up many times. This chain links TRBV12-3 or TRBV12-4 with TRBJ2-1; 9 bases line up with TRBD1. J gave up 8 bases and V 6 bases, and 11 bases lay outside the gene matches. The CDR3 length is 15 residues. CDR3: CASRHRTGAMDEQFF. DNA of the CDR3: TGTGCCAGCAGGCATAGGACAGGGGCAATGGATGAGCAGTTCTTC.

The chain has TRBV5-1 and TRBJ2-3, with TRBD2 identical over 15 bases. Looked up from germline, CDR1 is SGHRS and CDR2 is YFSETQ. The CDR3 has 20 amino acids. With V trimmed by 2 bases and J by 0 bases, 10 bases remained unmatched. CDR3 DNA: TGCGCCAGCAGCTTAGAGGGACTAGCGGGGGGCCCGAAAAGCACAGATACGCAGTATTTT. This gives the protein CASSLEGLAGGPKSTDTQYF.

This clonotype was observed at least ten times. The CDR3 loop reads CASSLIPSVYEQYF. DNA for the CDR3: TGCGCCAGCAGCTTGATACCCTCGGTCTACGAGCAGTACTTC. The rearrangement links TRBV5-1 to TRBJ2-7; D not resolved. The CDR3 is 14 residues long. V shed 1 base and J shed 3 bases, with 11 bases lying between them. Germline CDR1 is SGHRS and CDR2 is YFSETQ.

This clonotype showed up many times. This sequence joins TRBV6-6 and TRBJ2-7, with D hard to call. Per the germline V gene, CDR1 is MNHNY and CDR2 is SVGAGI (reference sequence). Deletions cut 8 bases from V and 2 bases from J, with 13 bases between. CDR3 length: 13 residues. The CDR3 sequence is CASAADVTYEQYF. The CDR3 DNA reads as TGTGCCAGCGCCGCCGACGTAACCTACGAGCAGTACTTC.

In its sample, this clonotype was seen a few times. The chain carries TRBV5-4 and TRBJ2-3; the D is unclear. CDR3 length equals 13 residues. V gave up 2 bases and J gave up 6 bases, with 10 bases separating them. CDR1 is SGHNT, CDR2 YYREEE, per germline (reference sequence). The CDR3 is CASSFPTLDTQYF. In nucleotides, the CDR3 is TGTGCCAGCAGCTTTCCGACTTTGGATACGCAGTATTTT.

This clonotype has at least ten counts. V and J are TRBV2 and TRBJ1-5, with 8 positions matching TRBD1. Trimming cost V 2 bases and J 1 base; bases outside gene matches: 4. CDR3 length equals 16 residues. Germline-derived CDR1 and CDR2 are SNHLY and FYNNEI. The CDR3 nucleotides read TGTGCCAGCAGTGAACGTCGGGACAGGAGCAATCAGCCCCAGCATTTT. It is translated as CASSERRDRSNQPQHF.

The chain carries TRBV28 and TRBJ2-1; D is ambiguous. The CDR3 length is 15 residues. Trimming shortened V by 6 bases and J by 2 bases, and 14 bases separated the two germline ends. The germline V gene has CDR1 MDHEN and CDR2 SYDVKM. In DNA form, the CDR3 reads TGTGCCAGCAGCCCCACTATGCTCACCTACAATGAGCAGTTCTTC. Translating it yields CASSPTMLTYNEQFF.

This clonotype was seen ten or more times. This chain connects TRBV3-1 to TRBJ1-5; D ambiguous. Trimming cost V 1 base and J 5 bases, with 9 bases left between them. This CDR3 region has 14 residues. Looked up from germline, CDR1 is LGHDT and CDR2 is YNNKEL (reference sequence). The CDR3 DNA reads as TGTGCCAGCAGCCAAGGGGCACCGGATCAGCCCCAGCATTTT. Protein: CASSQGAPDQPQHF.

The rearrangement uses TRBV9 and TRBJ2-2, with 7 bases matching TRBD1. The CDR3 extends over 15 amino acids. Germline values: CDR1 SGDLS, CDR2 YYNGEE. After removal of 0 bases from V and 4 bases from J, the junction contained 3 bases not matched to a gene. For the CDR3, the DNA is TGTGCCAGCAGCGTAGAGGGACAGCGCACCGGGGAGCTGTTTTTT. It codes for CASSVEGQRTGELFF.

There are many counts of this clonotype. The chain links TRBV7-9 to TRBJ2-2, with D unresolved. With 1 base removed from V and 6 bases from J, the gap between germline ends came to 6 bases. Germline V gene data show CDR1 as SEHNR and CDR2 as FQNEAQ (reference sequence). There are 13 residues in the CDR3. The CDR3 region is CASSLDRAGELFF. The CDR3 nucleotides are TGTGCCAGCAGCTTAGATAGAGCCGGGGAGCTGTTTTTT.

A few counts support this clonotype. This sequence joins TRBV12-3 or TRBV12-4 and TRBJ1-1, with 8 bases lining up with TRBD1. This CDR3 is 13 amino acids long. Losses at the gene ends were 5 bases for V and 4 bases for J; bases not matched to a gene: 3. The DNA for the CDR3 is TGTGCCAGCAGTCGGACAGGGATCACTGAAGCTTTCTTT. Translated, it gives CASSRTGITEAFF.

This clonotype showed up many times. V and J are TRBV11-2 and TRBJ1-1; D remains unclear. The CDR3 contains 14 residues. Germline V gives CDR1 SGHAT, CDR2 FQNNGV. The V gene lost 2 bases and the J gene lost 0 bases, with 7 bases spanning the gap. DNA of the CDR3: TGTGCCAGCAGCTTAACAGCCTTGAACACTGAAGCTTTCTTT. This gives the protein CASSLTALNTEAFF.